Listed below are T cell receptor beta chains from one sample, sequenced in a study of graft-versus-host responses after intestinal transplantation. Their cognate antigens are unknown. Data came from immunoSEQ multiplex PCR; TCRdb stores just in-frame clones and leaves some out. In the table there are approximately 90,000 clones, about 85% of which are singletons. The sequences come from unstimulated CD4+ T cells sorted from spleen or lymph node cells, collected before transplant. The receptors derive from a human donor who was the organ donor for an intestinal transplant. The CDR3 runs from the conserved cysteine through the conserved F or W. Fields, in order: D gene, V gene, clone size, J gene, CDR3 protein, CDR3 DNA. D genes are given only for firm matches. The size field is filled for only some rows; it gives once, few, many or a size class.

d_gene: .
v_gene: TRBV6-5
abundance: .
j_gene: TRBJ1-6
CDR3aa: CASSYGRWNSPLHF
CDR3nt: TGTGCCAGCAGTTACGGGCGTTGGAATTCACCCCTCCACTTT

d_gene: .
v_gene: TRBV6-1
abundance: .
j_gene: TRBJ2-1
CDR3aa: CASSGGGTGYNEQFF
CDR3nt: TGTGCCAGCAGTGGGGGCGGGACTGGGTACAATGAGCAGTTCTTC

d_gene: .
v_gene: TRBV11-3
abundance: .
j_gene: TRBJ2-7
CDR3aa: CAGPSLGGGEQYF
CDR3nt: TGTGCCGGCCCGTCTCTGGGGGGAGGCGAGCAGTACTTC

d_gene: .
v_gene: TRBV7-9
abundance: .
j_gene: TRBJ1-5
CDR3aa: CASSFGDNSNQPQHF
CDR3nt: TGTGCCAGCAGCTTCGGGGACAATAGCAATCAGCCCCAGCATTTT

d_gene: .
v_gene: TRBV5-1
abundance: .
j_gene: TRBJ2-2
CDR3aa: CASSLRSAGELFF
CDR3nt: TGCGCCAGCAGCTTGCGGTCCGCCGGGGAGCTGTTTTTT

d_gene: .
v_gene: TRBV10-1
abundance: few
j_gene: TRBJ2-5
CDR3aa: CASSDGQETQYF
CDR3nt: TGCGCCAGCAGTGACGGCCAAGAGACCCAGTACTTC

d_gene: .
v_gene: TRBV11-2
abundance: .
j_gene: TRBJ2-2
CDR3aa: CASSSPPWATPGELFF
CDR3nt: TGTGCCAGCAGCTCCCCCCCTTGGGCCACGCCCGGGGAGCTGTTTTTT

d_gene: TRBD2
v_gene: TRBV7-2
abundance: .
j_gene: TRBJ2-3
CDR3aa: CASSLLPPAALAGGDTQYF
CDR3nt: TGTGCCAGCAGCTTATTGCCTCCCGCGGCACTAGCGGGGGGAGATACGCAGTATTTT

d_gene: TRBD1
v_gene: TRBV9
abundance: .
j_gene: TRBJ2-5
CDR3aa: CASSLGTGGWETQYF
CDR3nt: TGTGCCAGCAGCTTAGGGACAGGGGGCTGGGAGACCCAGTACTTC

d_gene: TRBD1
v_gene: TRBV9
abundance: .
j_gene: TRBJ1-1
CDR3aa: CASSQQDRIFTEAFF
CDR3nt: TGTGCCAGCAGTCAGCAGGACAGGATTTTCACTGAAGCTTTCTTT

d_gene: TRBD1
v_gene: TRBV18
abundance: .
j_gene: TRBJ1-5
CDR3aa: CASSAGQGWQPQHF
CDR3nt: TGTGCCAGCTCAGCAGGACAGGGTTGGCAGCCCCAGCATTTT

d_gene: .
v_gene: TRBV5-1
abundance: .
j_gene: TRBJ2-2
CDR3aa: CASRFLGTKNTGELFF
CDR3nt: TGCGCCAGCCGTTTTTTGGGCACCAAGAACACCGGGGAGCTGTTTTTT

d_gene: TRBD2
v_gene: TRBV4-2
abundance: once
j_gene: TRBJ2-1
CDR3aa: CAASGKSSYNEQFF
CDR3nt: TGTGCCGCTAGCGGTAAGAGCTCCTACAATGAGCAGTTCTTC

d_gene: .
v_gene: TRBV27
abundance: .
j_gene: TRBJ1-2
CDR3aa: CASKKQGAGYTF
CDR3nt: TGTGCCAGCAAGAAACAGGGTGCTGGCTACACCTTC

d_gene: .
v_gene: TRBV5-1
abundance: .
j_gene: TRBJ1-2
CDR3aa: CASSTGTNYGYTF
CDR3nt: TGCGCCAGCAGCACCGGGACAAACTATGGCTACACCTTC

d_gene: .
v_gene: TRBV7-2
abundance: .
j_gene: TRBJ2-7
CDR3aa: CASRTTGTNYEQYF
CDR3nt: TGTGCCAGCAGGACAACCGGGACAAACTACGAGCAGTACTTC

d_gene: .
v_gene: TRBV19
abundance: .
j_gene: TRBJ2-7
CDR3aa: CASSRQGRNVNEQYF
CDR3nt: TGTGCCAGTAGTAGGCAGGGGCGGAATGTCAACGAGCAGTACTTC

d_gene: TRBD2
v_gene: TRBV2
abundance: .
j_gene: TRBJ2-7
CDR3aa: CASSDGREDSYEQYF
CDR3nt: TGTGCCAGCAGTGATGGGCGGGAGGACTCCTACGAGCAGTACTTC

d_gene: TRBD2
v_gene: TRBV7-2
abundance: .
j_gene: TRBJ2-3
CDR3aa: CASSLGTRFTDTQYF
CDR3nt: TGTGCCAGCAGCTTAGGGACTAGATTCACAGATACGCAGTATTTT

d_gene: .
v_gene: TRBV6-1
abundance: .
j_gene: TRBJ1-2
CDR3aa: CASNDRTTNYGYTF
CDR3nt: TGTGCCAGCAACGACAGAACCACTAACTATGGCTACACCTTC

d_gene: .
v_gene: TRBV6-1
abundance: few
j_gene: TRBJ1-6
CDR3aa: CATRQDYDYNSPLHF
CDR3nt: TGTGCCACCCGACAGGATTACGATTATAATTCACCCCTCCACTTT

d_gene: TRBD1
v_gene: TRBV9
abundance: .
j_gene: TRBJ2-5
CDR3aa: CASSVGPTGGGETQYF
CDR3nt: TGTGCCAGCAGCGTAGGACCCACAGGGGGCGGAGAGACCCAGTACTTC

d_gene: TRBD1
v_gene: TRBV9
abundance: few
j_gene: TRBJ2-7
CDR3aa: CASSVTGTGSYEQYF
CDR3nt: TGTGCCAGCAGCGTTACCGGGACAGGGTCCTACGAGCAGTACTTC

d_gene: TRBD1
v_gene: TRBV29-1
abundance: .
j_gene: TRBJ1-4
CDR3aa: CSVRLGQVNEKLFF
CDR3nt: TGCAGCGTGCGCCTGGGACAGGTTAATGAAAAACTGTTTTTT

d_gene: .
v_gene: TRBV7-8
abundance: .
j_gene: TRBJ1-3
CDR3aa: CASRRLSSGNTIYF
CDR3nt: TGTGCCAGCAGGCGGCTCAGCTCTGGAAACACCATATATTTT

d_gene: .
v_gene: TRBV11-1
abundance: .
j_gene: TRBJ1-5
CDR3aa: CASSADRNQPQHF
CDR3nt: TGTGCCAGCAGCGCGGACAGAAATCAGCCCCAGCATTTT

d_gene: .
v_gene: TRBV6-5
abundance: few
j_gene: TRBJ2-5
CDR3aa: CASSSAGVETQYF
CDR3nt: TGTGCCAGCAGTTCGGCCGGGGTGGAGACCCAGTACTTC

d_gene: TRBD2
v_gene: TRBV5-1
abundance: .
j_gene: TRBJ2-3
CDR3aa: CASSSMGGDTQYF
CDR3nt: TGCGCCAGCAGCTCGATGGGGGGGGATACGCAGTATTTT

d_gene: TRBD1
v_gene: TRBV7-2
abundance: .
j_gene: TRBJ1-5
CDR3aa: CASSRTGGNQPQHF
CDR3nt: TGTGCCAGCAGCCGGACAGGGGGCAATCAGCCCCAGCATTTT

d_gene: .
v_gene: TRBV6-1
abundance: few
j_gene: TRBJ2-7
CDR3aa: CASSEGGQSYEQYF
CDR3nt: TGTGCCAGCAGTGAGGGGGGACAGTCCTACGAGCAGTACTTC

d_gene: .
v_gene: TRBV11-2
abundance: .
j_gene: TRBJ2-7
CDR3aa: CASSLVSGYEQYF
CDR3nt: TGTGCCAGCAGCTTAGTATCGGGCTACGAGCAGTACTTC

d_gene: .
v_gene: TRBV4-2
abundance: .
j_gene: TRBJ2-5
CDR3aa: CASSQVTGGGETQYF
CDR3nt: TGTGCCAGCAGCCAAGTTACGGGGGGCGGGGAGACCCAGTACTTC

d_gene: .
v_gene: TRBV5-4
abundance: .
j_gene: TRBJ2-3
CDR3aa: CASSRPGYGGATDTQYF
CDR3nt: TGTGCCAGCAGCCGCCCCGGATATGGCGGGGCCACAGATACGCAGTATTTT

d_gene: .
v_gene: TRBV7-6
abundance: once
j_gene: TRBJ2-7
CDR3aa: CASTLGGSSYEQYF
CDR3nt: TGTGCCAGCACCTTGGGGGGTAGCTCCTACGAGCAGTACTTC

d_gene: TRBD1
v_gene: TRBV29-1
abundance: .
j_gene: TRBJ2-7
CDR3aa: CSAQTGSPYEQYF
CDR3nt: TGCAGCGCCCAGACAGGGTCTCCATACGAGCAGTACTTC